The 17 T cell receptor beta chains listed next were all sequenced from one sample in a study of blood T cell repertoires in COVID-19. This table comes from immunoSEQ multiplex PCR, and its TCRdb copy is limited to in-frame clones, with some not included. This sample yields 50,000 or so clones, of which approximately 85% are seen a single time; around 24% belongs to the top ten. The specimen was peripheral blood. The receptors here all came from a woman of 80 years or more with acute or convalescent COVID-19.

This chain links TRBV30 with TRBJ1-4; TRBD1 agrees at 7 bases. Germline V gives CDR1 GTSNPN, CDR2 SVGIG (reference sequence). The V and J ends lost 5 bases and 4 bases, in that order; junction bases with no gene match: 10. The CDR3 is made up of 15 amino acids. CDR3 loop: CAWGGQQLLNEKLFF. CDR3 DNA: TGTGCCTGGGGGGGACAGCAGCTTCTTAATGAAAAACTGTTTTTT.

This rearrangement joins TRBV24-1 to TRBJ2-5; TRBD2 matches 9 bases. The junction had 5 bases not matched to a gene; V was cut back by 4 bases and J by 0 bases. Germline V CDR1 and CDR2: KGHDR, SFDVKD. The CDR3 covers 16 residues. The DNA for the CDR3 is TGTGCCACCAGTGAACCTAGCGGGGACGACCAAGAGACCCAGTACTTC. Its translation is CATSEPSGDDQETQYF.

The V and J genes are TRBV6-5 and TRBJ2-1, with 7 bases matching TRBD2. With V trimmed by 6 bases and J by 4 bases, 9 bases remained unmatched. Germline V CDR1 and CDR2: MNHEY, SVGAGI. The CDR3 extends over 15 amino acids. The CDR3 is CASRISLRGYNEQFF. Here the CDR3 DNA reads TGTGCCAGCAGGATATCTTTGCGGGGGTACAATGAGCAGTTCTTC.

The V and J genes are TRBV28 and TRBJ1-2; 8 nucleotides agree with TRBD1. CDR3 size: 16 residues. V lost 6 bases to trimming and J lost 7 bases; unmatched junction nucleotides: 16. From germline, CDR1 is MDHEN and CDR2 SYDVKM. CDR3 sequence: CASRITNARGLGGYTF. For the CDR3, the DNA is TGTGCCAGCAGGATCACCAATGCCAGGGGGCTTGGTGGCTACACCTTC.

V and J are TRBV7-9 and TRBJ1-2, with 7 bases identical to TRBD1. The CDR3 extends over 16 amino acids. Germline V gives CDR1 SEHNR, CDR2 FQNEAQ (reference sequence). The V gene end was trimmed by 1 base and the J gene end by 5 bases; junction bases not matched to a gene: 10. The CDR3 sequence is CASSLDLTGDRYGYTF. The CDR3 nucleotides read TGTGCCAGCAGCTTAGATCTAACAGGGGATCGATATGGCTACACCTTC.

This clone was observed a single time. The gene calls are TRBV6-2 or TRBV6-3 and TRBJ1-2; maybe TRBD1 (6 bases). Between the trimmed V and J ends, which lost 2 bases and 1 base, there was a span of 11 bases. Germline assignment: CDR1 MNHEY and CDR2 SVGEGT. The CDR3 contains 15 residues. The CDR3 spells CASSYGGAFNYGYTF. The CDR3 nucleotides are TGTGCCAGCAGTTACGGGGGGGCATTTAACTATGGCTACACCTTC.

J is TRBJ1-4 and V is TRBV3-1 (or the pseudogene TRBV3-2); 7 nucleotides line up with TRBD1. This CDR3 contains 16 residues. Losses at the gene ends were 2 bases for V and 8 bases for J; bases not matched to a gene: 11. The germline CDR1 and CDR2 sequences are LGHDT and YNNKEL (reference sequence). The CDR3 reads CASSQRQTGSREKLFF. CDR3 DNA sequence: TGTGCCAGCAGCCAAAGGCAGACAGGGTCTAGAGAAAAACTGTTTTTT.

This clone was seen a handful of times. The chain carries TRBV28 and TRBJ1-2; D may be TRBD1 (5 bases). Germline assignment: CDR1 MDHEN and CDR2 SYDVKM. The germline V and J ends were trimmed by 3 bases and 3 bases, with 11 bases remaining between them. This CDR3 is 14 amino acids long. CDR3 sequence reads: CASSLAREDYGYTF. The DNA for the CDR3 is TGTGCCAGCAGTTTGGCCAGGGAAGACTATGGCTACACCTTC.

The chain carries TRBV27 and TRBJ1-1; 7 bases align to TRBD1. Trimming cost V 4 bases and J 7 bases; bases outside gene matches: 9. The CDR3 loop spans 14 amino acids. Germline V gives CDR1 MNHEY, CDR2 SMNVEV (reference sequence). CDR3 sequence reads: CASSSNRGRGEAFF. In DNA, the CDR3 is TGTGCCAGCAGTTCCAACAGGGGCCGGGGTGAAGCTTTCTTT.

The CDR3 bases are TGCGCCAGCAGCCGTGACAGGCCGAGCTCTGGAAACACCATATATTTT. This sequence encodes CASSRDRPSSGNTIYF. The gene calls are TRBV4-1 and TRBJ1-3; possibly TRBD1 for D (6 bases). V lost 4 bases to trimming and J lost 0 bases, with 13 bases between them. Germline-derived CDR1 and CDR2 are MGHRA and YSYEKL. This CDR3 has 16 residues.

V and J are TRBV5-4 and TRBJ2-1; 9 bases align to TRBD1. The germline V gene has CDR1 SGHNT and CDR2 YYREEE (reference sequence). Unmatched junction bases numbered 10, after V lost 5 bases and J lost 4 bases. This CDR3 has 16 residues. CDR3 sequence reads: CASSSGGQGPYNEQFF. CDR3 nucleotides: TGTGCCAGCAGTTCCGGGGGACAGGGCCCTTACAATGAGCAGTTCTTC.

The chain joins TRBV3-1 (or the pseudogene TRBV3-2) to TRBJ1-6; tentatively, D is TRBD1 (5 bases). In germline, CDR1 is LGHDT, CDR2 YNNKEL (reference sequence). Trimming cost V 1 base and J 4 bases, with 11 bases left between them. CDR3 length: 16 amino acids. CDR3 in DNA: TGTGCCAGCAGCCAAGCCTCCCAGGGATATAATTCACCCCTCCACTTT. It translates to CASSQASQGYNSPLHF.

The chain is built from TRBV6-6 and TRBJ2-7, with D possibly TRBD2 on 5 matching bases. V shed 5 bases and J shed 1 base, with 42 bases lying between them. The germline V gene encodes CDR1 MNHNY and CDR2 SVGAGI (reference sequence). This CDR3 has 24 residues. CDR3 coding DNA: TGTGCCAGCAGTCAACAAGAAGATACTAGTCCTGTTTACTCTCCGTGCGTATTATCCTACGAGCAGTACTTC. This codes for CASSQQEDTSPVYSPCVLSYEQYF.

V is TRBV10-1 and J is TRBJ2-1; D remains ambiguous. The length of the CDR3 is 16 residues. The V end lost 2 bases, the J end lost 0 bases, and 11 bases lay between the germline ends. Germline CDR1 and CDR2: WNHNN and SYGVQD (reference sequence). The CDR3 DNA is TGCGCCAGCAGTGAGCCCCCGGGTAGCTCCTACAATGAGCAGTTCTTC. This translates into CASSEPPGSSYNEQFF.

The chain joins TRBV3-1 (or the pseudogene TRBV3-2) to TRBJ2-3; TRBD2 agrees at 13 bases. J gave up 5 bases and V 4 bases, and 6 bases lay outside the gene matches. CDR3 length: 16 amino acids. CDR1 and CDR2 from the germline V gene are LGHDT and YNNKEL (reference sequence). The CDR3 loop reads CASSLGLAGNGDTQYF. Here the CDR3 DNA reads TGTGCCAGCAGCCTGGGACTAGCGGGAAATGGAGATACGCAGTATTTT.

The V call is TRBV19, the J call TRBJ1-5; D may be TRBD1 (5 bases). CDR3 length equals 15 residues. V lost 7 bases and J lost 0, with 13 bases in between. CDR1 and CDR2 (germline): LNHDA, SQIVND (reference sequence). Here the CDR3 reads CASKTVGYSNQPQHF. The DNA for the CDR3 is TGTGCCAGTAAGACAGTGGGTTATAGCAATCAGCCCCAGCATTTT. Based on the CDR3 plus reference TRBV19 and TRBJ1-5, the full variable domain is DGGITQSPKYLFRKEGQNVTLSCEQNLNHDAMYWYRQDPGQGLRLIYYSQIVNDFQKGDIAEGYSVSREKKESFPLTVTSAQKNPTAFYLCASKTVGYSNQPQHFGDGTRLSIL.

This rearrangement joins TRBV5-1 to TRBJ1-1, with 8 bases identical to TRBD1. Unmatched junction bases numbered 9, after V lost 4 bases and J lost 1 base. CDR1 and CDR2 (germline): SGHRS, YFSETQ. CDR3 length: 16 residues. The CDR3 loop reads CASSPLTGARNTEAFF. Written as DNA, the CDR3 is TGCGCCAGCAGCCCCCTGACAGGGGCGCGGAACACTGAAGCTTTCTTT. Full variable domain (missing parts from reference TRBV5-1 and TRBJ1-1): KAGVTQTPRYLIKTRGQQVTLSCSPISGHRSVSWYQQTPGQGLQFLFEYFSETQRNKGNFPGRFSGRQFSNSRSEMNVSTLELGDSALYLCASSPLTGARNTEAFFGQGTRLTVV.